This T cell receptor (beta chain) is from a study of monozygotic twins with inflammatory bowel disease. The study's findings and limits: IBD patients exhibited fewer clonotypes shared with other individuals than healthy twins, particularly with disease activity. The analysis did not separate different T cell subtypes.

Reanalyzing the 5' RACE reads, TCRdb keeps one entry per CDR3 protein, without DNA. The sample totals tens of thousands of distinct CDR3 sequences. Collection of a 2.5 ml blood sample took place per donor. Isolation of total RNA was performed on whole blood, with no prior T cell sorting. About this clonotype itself: Its cognate antigen is unknown.

CDR3 length: 12 amino acids. From germline, CDR1 is KGHDR and CDR2 SFDVKD. The rearrangement uses TRBV24-1 and TRBJ1-2. The TCR sequence derives from a human donor with ulcerative colitis or Crohn's disease, or a healthy co-twin of an affected twin (not recorded which). Sequenced input: blood. The CDR3 loop is CATSVQDGIYTF.